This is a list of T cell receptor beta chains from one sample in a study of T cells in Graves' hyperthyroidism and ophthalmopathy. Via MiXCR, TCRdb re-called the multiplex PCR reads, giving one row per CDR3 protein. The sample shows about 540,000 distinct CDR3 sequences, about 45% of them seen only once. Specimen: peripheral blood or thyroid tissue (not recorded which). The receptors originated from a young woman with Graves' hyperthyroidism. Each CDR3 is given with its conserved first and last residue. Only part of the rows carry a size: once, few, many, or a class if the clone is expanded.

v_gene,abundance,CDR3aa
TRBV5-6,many,CASSLGGTALYGYTF
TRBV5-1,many,CASSFLGGRNQPQHF
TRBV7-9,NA,CASSFCSPGYEQYF
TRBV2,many,CASSEKTGSGEQYF
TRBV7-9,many,CASSAEQGAGNTIYF
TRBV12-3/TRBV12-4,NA,CASSLAVVRDGEETQYF
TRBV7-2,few,CASSLRTVFPYNEQFF
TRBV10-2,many,CASSDPSPRVLQLFF
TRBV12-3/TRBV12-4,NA,CASRFTGTLSMQYF
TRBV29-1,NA,CSVDSEGDYGYTF
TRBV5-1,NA,CASSLSSAGRGGQPQHF
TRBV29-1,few,CSVGGIAGGGLQFF